Listed here are 16 T cell receptor beta chains from one sample, sequenced in a study of T-cell reconstitution after alpha-beta-depleted transplantation in children. The TCRbeta library was prepared with unique molecular identifiers. A single record per CDR3 protein comes from TCRdb applying MiXCR to the PCR reads. Altogether hundreds of thousands of distinct CDR3 sequences are present, 10% to 15% being singletons, with the ten largest covering 0.79%. The sequencing here drew on PBMCs, taken before TCRalphabeta/CD19-depleted stem cell transplant. The receptor source for this set is a girl aged 2 to 10 with congenital amegakaryocytic thrombocytopenia, due to receive a stem cell transplant.

This chain links TRBV28 with TRBJ2-7, with D perhaps assigned TRBD1 or TRBD2 (5 bases each). V lost 1 base to trimming and J lost 3 bases, with 13 bases between them. The length of the CDR3 is 15 residues. Germline CDR1 reads MDHEN; CDR2 reads SYDVKM. The DNA for the CDR3 is TGTGCCAGCAGTTTATTAAGGGACCGCTTCTACGAGCAGTACTTC. Residues: CASSLLRDRFYEQYF.

This clonotype was detected ten times or more. V gene TRBV29-1 combines with J gene TRBJ2-5; D might be TRBD1 or TRBD2, each matching 5 bases. V dropped 3 bases and J dropped 2 bases, with 22 bases sitting between them. The CDR3 has 17 amino acids. Germline CDR1 reads SQVTM; CDR2 reads ANQGSEA. The CDR3 loop is CSVDGLRDLNLQETQYF. The CDR3 DNA reads as TGCAGCGTTGACGGACTCAGGGATTTGAATTTACAAGAGACCCAGTACTTC.

This clonotype showed up just a few times. The gene calls are TRBV21-1 and TRBJ1-5. TRBV21-1 is deemed a pseudogene. This CDR3 region has 12 residues. CDR3 bases: TGTGCCAGCAGCAAAGCCGGGGAGCCCCAGCATTTT. The encoded protein is CASSKAGEPQHF.

This clonotype was picked up a small number of times. The gene calls are TRBV29-1 and TRBJ1-1, with D possibly matching TRBD1 (6 bases). V was trimmed by 5 bases and J by 5 bases, leaving 21 bases between them. Germline values: CDR1 SQVTM, CDR2 ANQGSEA. This CDR3 spans 15 amino acids. Here the CDR3 DNA reads TGCAGCGTTTGGTGGCAGGGGATCGGAGAAACTGAAGCTTTCTTT. It specifies CSVWWQGIGETEAFF.

The chain is built from TRBV18 and TRBJ2-2, with D hard to call. This CDR3 contains 17 residues. The V and J ends lost 7 bases and 5 bases respectively, with 23 bases between them. The germline V gene has CDR1 KGHSH and CDR2 LQKENI. CDR3 in amino acids: CASFPLGPPTGTGELFF. In DNA form, the CDR3 reads TGTGCCAGCTTCCCTCTCGGGCCTCCAACCGGGACCGGGGAGCTGTTTTTT. Complete variable domain (other parts from reference TRBV18 and TRBJ2-2): NAGVMQNPRHLVRRRGQEARLRCSPMKGHSHVYWYRQLPEEGLKFMVYLQKENIIDESGMPKERFSAEFPKEGPSILRIQQVVRGDSAAYFCASFPLGPPTGTGELFFGEGSRLTVL.

This chain uses TRBV29-1 with TRBJ2-5; D is undetermined. Germline CDR1 SQVTM, CDR2 ANQGSEA. V shed 3 bases and J shed 5 bases, with 7 bases lying between them. The CDR3 has 11 amino acids. CDR3 bases: TGCAGCGTTGACCCGGAGGAGACCCAGTACTTC. Translating gives CSVDPEETQYF.

V is TRBV7-9 and J is TRBJ2-7, with 15 bases aligning to TRBD2. Unmatched junction bases numbered 10, after V lost 7 bases and J lost 3 bases. This CDR3 has 17 residues. Per the germline V gene, CDR1 is SEHNR and CDR2 is FQNEAQ (reference sequence). The CDR3 nucleotides read TGTGCCAGCACCCGGCCGGGACTAGCGGGAGGAATCTACGAGCAGTACTTC. This codes for CASTRPGLAGGIYEQYF.

In its sample, this clonotype was seen a few times. This chain links TRBV5-1 with TRBJ2-7, with D possibly matching TRBD2 (6 bases). CDR3 length equals 16 residues. V lost 4 bases and J lost 3, with 20 bases in between. The germline V gene encodes CDR1 SGHRS and CDR2 YFSETQ. The CDR3 region has the DNA TGCGCCAGCAGCGTGAGGGAGGTCGGTTCTAGCTACGAGCAGTACTTC. Translation: CASSVREVGSSYEQYF.

This clonotype appeared a few times. In DNA, the CDR3 is TGTGCCAGCAGCCCCAAAGGGGTAGTAAGGGCCTCTGGGGCCAACGTCCTGACTTTC. It encodes CASSPKGVVRASGANVLTF. The chain combines TRBV11-1 with TRBJ2-6; D possibly corresponds to TRBD1 (5 bases). CDR1 is SGHAT, CDR2 FQDESV, per germline (reference sequence). Trimming left V 5 bases short and J 0 bases short, with 20 bases between. This CDR3 contains 19 residues.

This clonotype has at least ten counts. Written as DNA, the CDR3 is TGCAGTTTCCCGCGGGGGGATACGCAGTATTTT. Translation: CSFPRGDTQYF. V usage is TRBV20-1 and J usage is TRBJ2-3, with 7 bases lining up with TRBD2. Trimming took 8 bases from V and 6 from J; bases not matched to a gene: 5. There are 11 residues in the CDR3. Germline CDR1 and CDR2: DFQATT and SNEGSKA (reference sequence).

This clonotype was observed at least ten times. The chain uses TRBV9 and TRBJ1-3; the match to TRBD1 covers 7 bases. V lost 6 bases, J lost 2 bases, and 5 bases stayed unmatched. The CDR3 contains 14 residues. The germline V gene has CDR1 SGDLS and CDR2 YYNGEE. The CDR3, as DNA: TGTGCCAGCACCGACAGGGTCGCTGGAAACACCATATATTTT. Amino acid sequence: CASTDRVAGNTIYF.

As to this clonotype: A much bigger clone sits one base away, suggesting this may be a read error. The CDR3 loop is CASSFLGAYNEQFF. CDR3 DNA sequence: TGTGCCAGCAGTTTCCTCGGGGCATACAATGAGCAGTTCTTC. The V gene is TRBV28, the J gene TRBJ2-1, with D perhaps assigned TRBD1 or TRBD2 (5 bases each). The CDR3 has 14 amino acids. CDR1 is MDHEN, CDR2 SYDVKM, per germline. V shed 3 bases and J shed 4 bases, with 10 bases lying between them.

This clonotype was observed at least ten times. This chain uses TRBV5-1 with TRBJ1-6; unclear D gene. The germline CDR1 and CDR2 sequences are SGHRS and YFSETQ. Deletions cut 4 bases from V and 16 bases from J, with 15 bases between. The CDR3 contains 12 residues. CDR3 region: CASSITDGPLHF. As DNA, the CDR3 is TGCGCCAGCAGCATTACAGACGGCCCGCTCCACTTT.

This clonotype was counted many times. This chain connects TRBV6-1 to TRBJ2-7; no clear D. Germline CDR1 and CDR2: MNHNS and SASEGT. Trimming took 2 bases from V and 2 from J, leaving 7 bases between them. This CDR3 is built from 13 residues. The CDR3 sequence: CASSESSTYEQYF. The CDR3 region has the DNA TGTGCCAGCAGTGAAAGTTCGACCTACGAGCAGTACTTC.

This clonotype showed up many times. The chain carries TRBV10-1 and TRBJ2-1, with 8 nucleotides matching TRBD2. J gave up 3 bases and V 3 bases, and 4 bases lay outside the gene matches. There are 15 residues in the CDR3. From germline, CDR1 is WNHNN and CDR2 SYGVQD (reference sequence). As DNA, the CDR3 is TGCGCCAGCAGTGATAGCGGGAAGGTCTACAATGAGCAGTTCTTC. Translation: CASSDSGKVYNEQFF.

The chain couples TRBV5-1 to TRBJ2-1; no definite D call. The V end lost 3 bases, the J end lost 0 bases, and 10 bases lay between the germline ends. Germline CDR1 reads SGHRS; CDR2 reads YFSETQ. This CDR3 has 15 amino acids. As DNA, the CDR3 is TGCGCCAGCAGCTCCCAATCGGGCTCCTACAATGAGCAGTTCTTC. It is translated as CASSSQSGSYNEQFF.